One and the same sample provided the 12 T cell receptor beta chains below, sequenced in a study of blood T cell repertoires in COVID-19. Only in-frame clones appear in the TCRdb table, and some are missing; sequencing was by immunoSEQ multiplex PCR. The data hold approximately 170,000 clones, with around four fifths observed a single time. Sequenced: peripheral blood. These receptors all stem from a woman between 65 and 79 years old with COVID-19, enrolled during active disease.

This clone occurred once. The rearrangement links TRBV30 to TRBJ1-2; 7 positions agree with TRBD1. Germline V gene sequence: CDR1 GTSNPN, CDR2 SVGIG (reference sequence). V lost 0 bases to trimming and J lost 7 bases; unmatched junction nucleotides: 5. The CDR3 is made up of 13 amino acids. The CDR3 region is CAWSVGTGAGYTF. DNA for the CDR3: TGTGCCTGGAGTGTCGGAACAGGGGCTGGCTACACCTTC.

This chain links TRBV2 with TRBJ2-7; D possibly corresponds to TRBD1 (5 bases). The CDR3 is 11 residues long. Per germline, CDR1 SNHLY and CDR2 FYNNEI. The V end was cut by 5 bases, the J end by 4 bases, with 6 bases between. The CDR3 bases are TGTGCCAGCAGTCAGGGATACGAGCAGTACGTC. Its translation: CASSQGYEQYV.

The V call is TRBV28, the J call TRBJ1-2, with 7 bases matching TRBD1. Trimming took 4 bases from V and 4 from J; bases not matched to a gene: 9. Germline CDR1 and CDR2: MDHEN and SYDVKM. The CDR3 totals 15 residues. CDR3 loop: CASSSSTGTVYGYTF. Written as DNA, the CDR3 is TGTGCCAGCAGTTCCTCGACCGGGACAGTCTATGGCTACACCTTC.

The chain couples TRBV5-4 to TRBJ2-3; TRBD2 aligns across 12 bases. Germline V CDR1 and CDR2: SGHNT, YYREEE (reference sequence). V dropped 4 bases and J dropped 2; count of bases not matched to a gene: 5. The CDR3 spans 16 residues. The CDR3, as DNA: TGTGCCAGCAGCGACGGACTAGCGGGGACCACAGATACGCAGTATTTT. Residues: CASSDGLAGTTDTQYF.

This clone was counted a single time. V is TRBV19 and J is TRBJ1-2; unclear D gene. With 3 bases removed from V and 2 bases from J, the gap between germline ends came to 7 bases. Germline V gene data show CDR1 as LNHDA and CDR2 as SQIVND (reference sequence). The CDR3 covers 13 residues. CDR3 DNA sequence: TGTGCCAGTAGTATGGAGAAGAACTATGGCTACACCTTC. It translates to CASSMEKNYGYTF.

The rearrangement uses TRBV11-3 and TRBJ2-3; D uncertain. This CDR3 is 13 amino acids long. V was clipped by 5 bases and J by 0 bases, with 6 bases between them. Looked up from germline, CDR1 is SGHNT and CDR2 is YENEEA. CDR3 sequence reads: CASSLSSTDTQYF. The CDR3 DNA reads as TGTGCCAGCAGCCTGTCTAGCACAGATACGCAGTATTTT.

The genes are TRBV7-8 and TRBJ1-1, with D possibly TRBD1 on 6 matching bases. The ends were cut back, 6 bases at V and 5 bases at J, with 13 bases in the middle. There are 13 residues in the CDR3. Looked up from germline, CDR1 is SGHVS and CDR2 is FQNEAQ. CDR3 DNA sequence: TGTGCCAGCAGGTTCAGGGGTGGGACTGAAGCTTTCTTT. Protein product: CASRFRGGTEAFF.

V usage is TRBV11-2 and J usage is TRBJ2-3; 10 bases fit TRBD2. The CDR3 is 18 residues long. Germline loops: CDR1 SGHAT, CDR2 FQNNGV. With 3 bases clipped from V and 7 bases from J, the junction kept 16 bases outside the gene matches. The chain's CDR3 is CASSLLAGVSGRGNTQYF. The CDR3 region has the DNA TGTGCCAGCAGCTTGTTGGCAGGGGTAAGCGGGAGGGGAAATACGCAGTATTTT. Using reference TRBV11-2 and TRBJ2-3 for the parts outside the CDR3, the full variable domain is EAGVAQSPRYKIIEKRQSVAFWCNPISGHATLYWYQQILGQGPKLLIQFQNNGVVDDSQLPKDRFSAERLKGVDSTLKIQPAKLEDSAVYLCASSLLAGVSGRGNTQYFGPGTRLTVL.

Only a few counts were recorded for this clone. This rearrangement joins TRBV30 to TRBJ2-7, with 7 bases fitting TRBD2. Germline values: CDR1 GTSNPN, CDR2 SVGIG (reference sequence). With 2 bases clipped from V and 6 bases from J, the junction kept 7 bases outside the gene matches. CDR3 length equals 13 residues. CDR3 in DNA: TGTGCCTGGAGTCGGGGCAGGGAGGGCGAGCAGTACTTC. Protein: CAWSRGREGEQYF.

This rearrangement joins TRBV2 to TRBJ1-1; TRBD1 is a possible D gene (6 bases). In germline, CDR1 is SNHLY, CDR2 FYNNEI. The CDR3 runs 13 residues. Deletions cut 7 bases from V and 1 base from J, with 10 bases between. CDR3 residues: CASNRDGNTEAFF. In DNA, the CDR3 is TGTGCCAGCAACAGGGACGGGAACACTGAAGCTTTCTTT.

The rearrangement links TRBV6-5 to TRBJ2-1; weak D call: TRBD2 (7 bases). The CDR3 totals 15 residues. Germline CDR1 is MNHEY and CDR2 is SVGAGI. V lost 3 bases and J 2 bases, leaving 11 bases between the germline ends. DNA of the CDR3: TGTGCCAGCAGTTATAGGGGGGGAACCTACAATGAGCAGTTCTTC. Translation: CASSYRGGTYNEQFF.

This chain uses TRBV5-1 with TRBJ2-5, with D possibly being TRBD2 (5 bases). Trimming removed 6 bases at V and 5 bases at J, with 14 bases between. This CDR3 is 13 amino acids long. Looked up from germline, CDR1 is SGHRS and CDR2 is YFSETQ. The chain's CDR3 is CASTGRGWETQYF. CDR3 DNA: TGCGCCAGCACGGGGAGAGGATGGGAGACCCAGTACTTC.